A selection of T cell receptor beta chains follows, all from one sample in a study of shared clonotypes between healthy human individuals. Sequenced by immunoSEQ multiplex PCR; TCRdb stores in-frame clones only, minus some. The repertoire includes about 2.2 million clones, roughly 93% of them detected once, and around 1.8% sits in the top ten. Sequenced: naive CD8+ T cells from PBMCs. These receptor sequences come from a man aged 18 to 35 in good health. Some clones in this sample may be carry-over from other donors' samples. Both conserved end residues are part of each CDR3. A D gene is named only where the DNA matches it firmly. Size values are once, few and many counts, or a class for expanded clones, and some rows have none.

CDR3 DNA: TGTGCCAGCAGCCTCCGACTAGCCCATGAGCAGTTCTTC
CDR3 protein: CASSLRLAHEQFF
D gene: TRBD2
V gene: TRBV13
J gene: TRBJ2-1
CDR3 length: 13
clone size: -

CDR3 DNA: TGTGCCAGCAGCTTAGGTTCAGGCTACACCTTC
CDR3 protein: CASSLGSGYTF
D gene: -
V gene: TRBV7-9
J gene: TRBJ1-2
CDR3 length: 11
clone size: -

CDR3 DNA: TGTGCCAGCAGCGTCGAGCGGGATTGGACAGATACGCAGTATTTT
CDR3 protein: CASSVERDWTDTQYF
D gene: TRBD2
V gene: TRBV7-9
J gene: TRBJ2-3
CDR3 length: 15
clone size: -

CDR3 DNA: TGTGCCAGCAGCTGGACGGCTACTGGGGCCAACGTCCTGACTTTC
CDR3 protein: CASSWTATGANVLTF
D gene: -
V gene: TRBV2
J gene: TRBJ2-6
CDR3 length: 15
clone size: -

CDR3 DNA: TGTGCCAGCAGTTTCGCACAGGGCCGTGAGCAGTTCTTC
CDR3 protein: CASSFAQGREQFF
D gene: -
V gene: TRBV27
J gene: TRBJ2-1
CDR3 length: 13
clone size: -

CDR3 DNA: TGTGCCAGCAGTTTCGCGGGGCCGAACACTGAAGCTTTCTTT
CDR3 protein: CASSFAGPNTEAFF
D gene: -
V gene: TRBV28
J gene: TRBJ1-1
CDR3 length: 14
clone size: -

CDR3 DNA: TGTGCCACGGGCTCCGGTGCCAACGAGCAGTACTTC
CDR3 protein: CATGSGANEQYF
D gene: -
V gene: TRBV10-3
J gene: TRBJ2-7
CDR3 length: 12
clone size: -

CDR3 DNA: TGTGCCATCACGCGACGGGAGGAGGAGCCCTATGGCTACACCTTC
CDR3 protein: CAITRREEEPYGYTF
D gene: -
V gene: TRBV10-3
J gene: TRBJ1-2
CDR3 length: 15
clone size: once

CDR3 DNA: TGTGCCAGCAGCTTAGGGGAGGGCACTGAAGCTTTCTTT
CDR3 protein: CASSLGEGTEAFF
D gene: -
V gene: TRBV7-7
J gene: TRBJ1-1
CDR3 length: 13
clone size: once

CDR3 DNA: TGTGCCAGCAGTTTAAAAGCCTACACTGAGCAGTTCTTC
CDR3 protein: CASSLKAYTEQFF
D gene: -
V gene: TRBV27
J gene: TRBJ2-1
CDR3 length: 13
clone size: -

CDR3 DNA: TGTGCCAGCAGTTACGGGCAGGACAATGAGCAGTTCTTC
CDR3 protein: CASSYGQDNEQFF
D gene: -
V gene: TRBV6-9
J gene: TRBJ2-1
CDR3 length: 13
clone size: -

CDR3 DNA: TGTGCCAGTAGTATACGGGACTTATCTCAGCCCCAGCATTTT
CDR3 protein: CASSIRDLSQPQHF
D gene: -
V gene: TRBV19
J gene: TRBJ1-5
CDR3 length: 14
clone size: -

CDR3 DNA: TGCAGTGCTGGTCCCTGGGAGTACTTC
CDR3 protein: CSAGPWEYF
D gene: -
V gene: TRBV20-1
J gene: TRBJ2-7
CDR3 length: 9
clone size: once

CDR3 DNA: TGTGCCAGCAGGGAAGGGGTCCTCGGGGAAAAACTGTTTTTT
CDR3 protein: CASREGVLGEKLFF
D gene: -
V gene: TRBV28
J gene: TRBJ1-4
CDR3 length: 14
clone size: -

CDR3 DNA: TGTGCCAGCAGCCTGATGAGGAACACTGAAGCTTTCTTT
CDR3 protein: CASSLMRNTEAFF
D gene: -
V gene: TRBV27
J gene: TRBJ1-1
CDR3 length: 13
clone size: once

CDR3 DNA: TGCGCCAGCAGCCAAACTAGCGGGAGTGGCAATGAGCAGTTCTTC
CDR3 protein: CASSQTSGSGNEQFF
D gene: TRBD2
V gene: TRBV4-3
J gene: TRBJ2-1
CDR3 length: 15
clone size: -

CDR3 DNA: TGTGCCAGCAGTTACTGGGCAGGAGGTATGAACACTGAAGCTTTCTTT
CDR3 protein: CASSYWAGGMNTEAFF
D gene: -
V gene: TRBV6-5
J gene: TRBJ1-1
CDR3 length: 16
clone size: -

CDR3 DNA: TGTGCCAGCGCAGTGACGGGTAGCAATCAGCCCCAGCATTTT
CDR3 protein: CASAVTGSNQPQHF
D gene: -
V gene: TRBV27
J gene: TRBJ1-5
CDR3 length: 14
clone size: -

CDR3 DNA: TGTGCCAGCAGCCTCCACAACCGGGACCAGCCCTTGAACACTGAAGCTTTCTTT
CDR3 protein: CASSLHNRDQPLNTEAFF
D gene: -
V gene: TRBV7-9
J gene: TRBJ1-1
CDR3 length: 18
clone size: -

CDR3 DNA: TGTGCCAGCAGCCCGACTAGTTTGGCGTCCTACGAGCAGTACTTC
CDR3 protein: CASSPTSLASYEQYF
D gene: -
V gene: TRBV27
J gene: TRBJ2-7
CDR3 length: 15
clone size: -

CDR3 DNA: TGTGCCAGCAGCCTCGGGGACAGCCCTAAAACGGAGACCCAGTACTTC
CDR3 protein: CASSLGDSPKTETQYF
D gene: TRBD1
V gene: TRBV7-9
J gene: TRBJ2-5
CDR3 length: 16
clone size: -

CDR3 DNA: TGTGCCAGCAGCTTACTAGGGGTTGGCACTGAAGCTTTCTTT
CDR3 protein: CASSLLGVGTEAFF
D gene: -
V gene: TRBV7-3
J gene: TRBJ1-1
CDR3 length: 14
clone size: -

CDR3 DNA: TGTGCCAGCAGCCAAAGCGGGAGGGCCGAAGATGAGCAGTTCTTC
CDR3 protein: CASSQSGRAEDEQFF
D gene: TRBD2
V gene: TRBV5-6
J gene: TRBJ2-1
CDR3 length: 15
clone size: -

CDR3 DNA: TGTGCCAGCAGCCAAGATACTAGCGGGTACCTCACAGATACGCAGTATTTT
CDR3 protein: CASSQDTSGYLTDTQYF
D gene: TRBD2
V gene: TRBV14
J gene: TRBJ2-3
CDR3 length: 17
clone size: -

CDR3 DNA: TGTGCCAGCAGCGACGGCTCCGGGACTAGCGGGAGTTTTGAGCAGTTCTTC
CDR3 protein: CASSDGSGTSGSFEQFF
D gene: TRBD2
V gene: TRBV9
J gene: TRBJ2-1
CDR3 length: 17
clone size: -

CDR3 DNA: TGTGCCAGCAGCTTAGTACGATTTGGCCAGGGACCCTACGAGCAGTACTTC
CDR3 protein: CASSLVRFGQGPYEQYF
D gene: -
V gene: TRBV7-8
J gene: TRBJ2-7
CDR3 length: 17
clone size: -

CDR3 DNA: TGTGCCAGCAGCTTAGATCTCCTGCCGGGGCAGAGCTCTGGAAACACCATATATTTT
CDR3 protein: CASSLDLLPGQSSGNTIYF
D gene: -
V gene: TRBV11-2
J gene: TRBJ1-3
CDR3 length: 19
clone size: -

CDR3 DNA: TGTGCCAGCAGGCGGGGGGCGAACACCGGGGAGCTGTTTTTT
CDR3 protein: CASRRGANTGELFF
D gene: TRBD2
V gene: TRBV27
J gene: TRBJ2-2
CDR3 length: 14
clone size: -

CDR3 DNA: TGCGCCAGCAGCCAAGATCCAGGGGGGAACTACGAGCAGTACTTC
CDR3 protein: CASSQDPGGNYEQYF
D gene: -
V gene: TRBV4-3
J gene: TRBJ2-7
CDR3 length: 15
clone size: -

CDR3 DNA: TGCAGCGTGAGGGGACTAGCGGGTGATGAGCAGTTCTTC
CDR3 protein: CSVRGLAGDEQFF
D gene: TRBD2
V gene: TRBV29-1
J gene: TRBJ2-1
CDR3 length: 13
clone size: once

CDR3 DNA: TGTGCCAGCAGCCACGGGACTAGACCCCTTGATGAGCAGTTCTTC
CDR3 protein: CASSHGTRPLDEQFF
D gene: TRBD2
V gene: TRBV9
J gene: TRBJ2-1
CDR3 length: 15
clone size: -

CDR3 DNA: TGTGCCAGCAGCTTAGGCGGGAGGGCCTCCTACAATGAGCAGTTCTTC
CDR3 protein: CASSLGGRASYNEQFF
D gene: TRBD2
V gene: TRBV7-3
J gene: TRBJ2-1
CDR3 length: 16
clone size: -

CDR3 DNA: TGTGCCACCCTGAAGGACAGGGAGAGCTCCTACGAGCAGTACTTC
CDR3 protein: CATLKDRESSYEQYF
D gene: TRBD1
V gene: TRBV19
J gene: TRBJ2-7
CDR3 length: 15
clone size: -

CDR3 DNA: TGCAGCGTTGACCCCGAGGGTATGAACACTGAAGCTTTCTTT
CDR3 protein: CSVDPEGMNTEAFF
D gene: -
V gene: TRBV29-1
J gene: TRBJ1-1
CDR3 length: 14
clone size: -

CDR3 DNA: TGTGCCAGCAGCCAAACCGGGACTAGCGGTGTGGATGAGCAGTTCTTC
CDR3 protein: CASSQTGTSGVDEQFF
D gene: TRBD2
V gene: TRBV13
J gene: TRBJ2-1
CDR3 length: 16
clone size: -

CDR3 DNA: TGTGCCAGCAGCTTGGAGCCCCGGGACGGTTACAATGAGCAGTTCTTC
CDR3 protein: CASSLEPRDGYNEQFF
D gene: -
V gene: TRBV5-6
J gene: TRBJ2-1
CDR3 length: 16
clone size: -

CDR3 DNA: TGTGCCAGTAGTATAGGTACTAGCGCATACTACGAGCAGTACTTC
CDR3 protein: CASSIGTSAYYEQYF
D gene: TRBD2
V gene: TRBV19
J gene: TRBJ2-7
CDR3 length: 15
clone size: -

CDR3 DNA: TGTGCCAGCAGTCCCCCCCCCGTCTCCTACAATGAGCAGTTCTTC
CDR3 protein: CASSPPPVSYNEQFF
D gene: -
V gene: TRBV28
J gene: TRBJ2-1
CDR3 length: 15
clone size: -

CDR3 DNA: TGTGCCACCAGCGAACGGACTAGCGGATCCTACAATGAGCAGTTCTTC
CDR3 protein: CATSERTSGSYNEQFF
D gene: TRBD2
V gene: TRBV15
J gene: TRBJ2-1
CDR3 length: 16
clone size: -

CDR3 DNA: TGCGCCAGCAGTCAACCTTATATGACCGGACAGGGGGGCACCTACGAGCAGTACTTC
CDR3 protein: CASSQPYMTGQGGTYEQYF
D gene: TRBD1
V gene: TRBV23-1
J gene: TRBJ2-7
CDR3 length: 19
clone size: -

CDR3 DNA: TGTGCCAGCAGCCCGAGGACAGGGAGCACTGAAGCTTTCTTT
CDR3 protein: CASSPRTGSTEAFF
D gene: TRBD1
V gene: TRBV7-6
J gene: TRBJ1-1
CDR3 length: 14
clone size: -

CDR3 DNA: TGTGCCAGCAGTGAAGCCGGGACAGAGAGCACAGATACGCAGTATTTT
CDR3 protein: CASSEAGTESTDTQYF
D gene: TRBD1
V gene: TRBV6-1
J gene: TRBJ2-3
CDR3 length: 16
clone size: -

CDR3 DNA: TGTGCCAGCAGCTTGAGTTGGGACAAACTTGACCCCCGGCGCGAGCAGTACTTC
CDR3 protein: CASSLSWDKLDPRREQYF
D gene: -
V gene: TRBV5-8
J gene: TRBJ2-7
CDR3 length: 18
clone size: -

CDR3 DNA: TGTGCCAGCAGCTTGGAACGTGAAGCTTTCTTT
CDR3 protein: CASSLEREAFF
D gene: -
V gene: TRBV11-2
J gene: TRBJ1-1
CDR3 length: 11
clone size: -

CDR3 DNA: TGTGCCAGCAGCCCTCCCTCCGTGGCTACTAGTACGCAGTATTTT
CDR3 protein: CASSPPSVATSTQYF
D gene: -
V gene: TRBV9
J gene: TRBJ2-3
CDR3 length: 15
clone size: -

CDR3 DNA: TGTGCCAGCAGCTTCCCCGCCGGGACTCAGTACTTC
CDR3 protein: CASSFPAGTQYF
D gene: -
V gene: TRBV7-2
J gene: TRBJ2-4
CDR3 length: 12
clone size: -

CDR3 DNA: TGCGCCAGCAGCCAAGTTCTAGCGGGAGCTGAGCAGTTCTTC
CDR3 protein: CASSQVLAGAEQFF
D gene: TRBD2
V gene: TRBV4-3
J gene: TRBJ2-1
CDR3 length: 14
clone size: -

CDR3 DNA: TGTGCCAGCAGTGGCATACAGGGGGCAGGTTCACCCCTCCACTTT
CDR3 protein: CASSGIQGAGSPLHF
D gene: TRBD1
V gene: TRBV6-1
J gene: TRBJ1-6
CDR3 length: 15
clone size: -

CDR3 DNA: TGTGCCAGCAGCACCAGCGGGAGAGCAGATACGCAGTATTTT
CDR3 protein: CASSTSGRADTQYF
D gene: TRBD2
V gene: TRBV9
J gene: TRBJ2-3
CDR3 length: 14
clone size: once

CDR3 DNA: TGTGCCAGCAGTTTTGGGGGCGAGCGCAATCAGCCCCAGCATTTT
CDR3 protein: CASSFGGERNQPQHF
D gene: -
V gene: TRBV28
J gene: TRBJ1-5
CDR3 length: 15
clone size: -

CDR3 DNA: TGCGCCAGCAGCCTCGATCGGACAGCATGGTTGGGTAGTGAAGCTTTCTTT
CDR3 protein: CASSLDRTAWLGSEAFF
D gene: -
V gene: TRBV5-1
J gene: TRBJ1-1
CDR3 length: 17
clone size: -

CDR3 DNA: TGCGCCAGCAGCCAGCGAAAGATTCGGGATACGCAGTATTTT
CDR3 protein: CASSQRKIRDTQYF
D gene: -
V gene: TRBV4-1
J gene: TRBJ2-3
CDR3 length: 14
clone size: -

CDR3 DNA: TGTGCCAGCTCACCTCGCTACAATGAGCAGTTCTTC
CDR3 protein: CASSPRYNEQFF
D gene: -
V gene: TRBV18
J gene: TRBJ2-1
CDR3 length: 12
clone size: -

CDR3 DNA: TGCGCCAGCAGTGAGTCGGCAGGGATGAACACTGAAGCTTTCTTT
CDR3 protein: CASSESAGMNTEAFF
D gene: -
V gene: TRBV10-1
J gene: TRBJ1-1
CDR3 length: 15
clone size: -

CDR3 DNA: TGTGCCAGCAGTGCACCCCGCGGAGGAGACACTGAAGCTTTCTTT
CDR3 protein: CASSAPRGGDTEAFF
D gene: -
V gene: TRBV6-5
J gene: TRBJ1-1
CDR3 length: 15
clone size: -

CDR3 DNA: TGTGCCAGCAGCTACGGGACAGGGCACTACAATGAGCAGTTCTTC
CDR3 protein: CASSYGTGHYNEQFF
D gene: TRBD1
V gene: TRBV11-2
J gene: TRBJ2-1
CDR3 length: 15
clone size: -

CDR3 DNA: TGCGCCAGCAGCCAAGATCCTTGGCCCAGGGGCGTCGAGCAGTACTTC
CDR3 protein: CASSQDPWPRGVEQYF
D gene: -
V gene: TRBV4-3
J gene: TRBJ2-7
CDR3 length: 16
clone size: -

CDR3 DNA: TGTGCCACCTCAGCTTTGGACAGGGGGCTAGATACGCAGTATTTT
CDR3 protein: CATSALDRGLDTQYF
D gene: TRBD1
V gene: TRBV15
J gene: TRBJ2-3
CDR3 length: 15
clone size: -

CDR3 DNA: TGTGCCAGCAGTTTATTACCGCCTAGCACAGATACGCAGTATTTT
CDR3 protein: CASSLLPPSTDTQYF
D gene: -
V gene: TRBV27
J gene: TRBJ2-3
CDR3 length: 15
clone size: -

CDR3 DNA: TGTGCCAGCAGCGCCTTTCCCTGGGAGGCAGATACGCAGTATTTT
CDR3 protein: CASSAFPWEADTQYF
D gene: -
V gene: TRBV9
J gene: TRBJ2-3
CDR3 length: 15
clone size: -